The sequence of this TCR beta chain was determined in a study of T cell responses to AZD1222 COVID-19 vaccine. Whole-study results and caveats: Dominant CD4 TCR responses targeted spike regions 160-218 and 743-854. Spike-specific TCR breadth and depth grew following two AZD1222 doses. Clonal diversity was possibly underestimated, and white British individuals and females predominated among donors.

The study pooled second doses at about 4 or about 12 weeks. Regarding this clone: What it binds is unknown.

Clones were sequenced by immunoSEQ multiplex PCR, and TCRdb holds only the in-frame ones, with some missing. The sample yields 92,000 or so clones, approximately 89% seen once. V shed 7 bases and J shed 4 bases, with 17 bases lying between them. Germline assignment: CDR1 MNHEY and CDR2 SMNVEV (reference sequence). CDR3 length: 15 residues. This TCR came from an adult who received the AZD1222 COVID-19 vaccine. V usage is TRBV27 and J usage is TRBJ1-5; TRBD1 might be the D (5 bases). The source material was peripheral blood, sampled 28 days after the second AZD1222 dose. The CDR3 nucleotides are TGTGCCAGCAAGTGGGGCCGAGGGACTAATCAGCCCCAGCATTTT. Translated: CASKWGRGTNQPQHF.